These T cell receptor beta chains were read from a single sample in a study of T cell responses to AZD1222 COVID-19 vaccine. The protocol was immunoSEQ multiplex PCR, while the TCRdb copy is restricted to in-frame clones and leaves out a portion. The sample comprises over 100,000 clones, 75% to 95% of which are singletons, and less than 9% rests with the top ten. The source material was peripheral blood, sampled on day 0 of AZD1222 vaccination. These receptors were obtained from an adult in good health. CDR3s include the opening cysteine and the closing phenylalanine or tryptophan. Each record gives: V gene, clone size, D gene, J gene, CDR3 DNA, CDR3 protein. The D gene is left open where the match is weak. Clone sizes are given selectively: once, few, many, or a class where the clone is expanded.

>TRBV10-1|NA|NA|TRBJ1-1
TGCGCCAGCAGTGTTGGGGGTAGTACGAACACTGAAGCTTTCTTT
CASSVGGSTNTEAFF
>TRBV14|NA|TRBD1|TRBJ1-2
TGTGCCAGCAGCCCGAGGACAGGGTCCAACTATGGCTACACCTTC
CASSPRTGSNYGYTF
>TRBV6-2/TRBV6-3|NA|TRBD1|TRBJ2-7
TGTGCCAGCAGTTATGGGCAGGGGGCGGTCGAGCAGTACTTC
CASSYGQGAVEQYF
>TRBV6-2/TRBV6-3|NA|TRBD2|TRBJ2-7
TGTGCCAGCAGTTATTCCTATGGGGGGGACGAGCAGTACTTC
CASSYSYGGDEQYF
>TRBV19|NA|NA|TRBJ1-5
TGTGCCAGTAGTATTATGGGTAACAATCAGCCCCAGCATTTT
CASSIMGNNQPQHF
>TRBV7-9|NA|NA|TRBJ1-1
TGTGCCAGCAGCTTAGCGACGGGGAGGGCTTTCTTT
CASSLATGRAFF
>TRBV7-2|NA|NA|TRBJ2-3
TGTGCCAGCAGCTTGAGGGGGGGGTTGGATACGCAGTATTTT
CASSLRGGLDTQYF
>TRBV11-2|NA|NA|TRBJ1-2
TGTGCCAGCACACCTCCGTCGGGTCAGCTCCACACCTTC
CASTPPSGQLHTF
>TRBV6-5|NA|TRBD1|TRBJ1-5
TGTGCCAGCAGTTCCTGGACAGGGCGAAGCAATCAGCCCCAGCATTTT
CASSSWTGRSNQPQHF
>TRBV6-2/TRBV6-3|once|NA|TRBJ1-2
TGTGCCAGCAGCGCACCCCCAAAGGGAGCGAATGGCTACACCTTC
CASSAPPKGANGYTF
>TRBV9|NA|TRBD1|TRBJ1-1
TGTGCCAGCAGCGTAGGGACAGGTGGGGTCACTGAAGCTTTCTTT
CASSVGTGGVTEAFF
>TRBV7-9|once|NA|TRBJ1-3
TGTGCCAGCAGCCCAGCCAGGTCCTCTGGAAACACCATATATTTT
CASSPARSSGNTIYF
>TRBV7-2|NA|NA|TRBJ1-1
TGTGCCAGCAGTTACCCTGGGTGGACTGAAGCTTTCTTT
CASSYPGWTEAFF
>TRBV11-2|NA|NA|TRBJ2-3
TGTGCCAGCAGCTTTGGAGGGGATACGCAGTATTTT
CASSFGGDTQYF
>TRBV19|NA|NA|TRBJ2-7
TGTGCCAGTAGTAGCGACGGAGCCTACGAGCAGTACTTC
CASSSDGAYEQYF
>TRBV6-2/TRBV6-3|NA|NA|TRBJ1-1
TGTGCCAGCAGTAACTGGGTCACTGAAGCTTTCTTT
CASSNWVTEAFF
>TRBV7-2|NA|TRBD1|TRBJ1-4
TGTGCCAGCAGCCCTTACAGGGGAGGGGAAAAACTGTTTTTT
CASSPYRGGEKLFF
>TRBV19|once|NA|TRBJ2-7
TGTGCCAGTAGTATCAAGGTCCAGGGAGAGCAGTACTTC
CASSIKVQGEQYF
>TRBV5-1|NA|TRBD1|TRBJ2-1
TGCGCCAGCAGCTTAACAGGGGGCTCCTACAATGAGCAGTTCTTC
CASSLTGGSYNEQFF
>TRBV24-1|NA|NA|TRBJ1-4
TGTGCCACCAGTGACCCCGGGTTAGGGGTGGAAAAACTGTTTTTT
CATSDPGLGVEKLFF
>TRBV5-1|NA|NA|TRBJ1-2
TGCGCCAGCAACCCCGACCCGGGCGCCTATGGCTACACCTTC
CASNPDPGAYGYTF
>TRBV4-1|once|NA|TRBJ1-6
TGCGCCAGCAGCCAAGGGGAGGACTACTCACCCCTCCACTTT
CASSQGEDYSPLHF
>TRBV29-1|NA|NA|TRBJ2-7
TGCAGCGTTGAAGTGAGCTCCTACGAGCAGTACTTC
CSVEVSSYEQYF
>TRBV7-2|NA|NA|TRBJ2-7
TGTGCCAGCAGCTTACTGGGACGGAGCTCCTACGAGCAGTACTTC
CASSLLGRSSYEQYF
>TRBV25-1|NA|NA|TRBJ1-1
TGTGCCAGAAACGTGGCGCTGAACACTGAAGCTTTCTTT
CARNVALNTEAFF
>TRBV6-2/TRBV6-3|NA|NA|TRBJ1-2
TGTGCCAGCAGTTACTCAGATTATGGCTACACCTTC
CASSYSDYGYTF
>TRBV15|NA|NA|TRBJ2-7
TGTGCCACCAGCAGAGAAGCTTCCTACGAGCAGTACTTC
CATSREASYEQYF
>TRBV7-2|NA|TRBD1|TRBJ1-5
TGTGCCAGCAGCTTAGCGGAGGGGGCGAGGCAGCCCCAGCATTTT
CASSLAEGARQPQHF
>TRBV6-2/TRBV6-3|once|NA|TRBJ2-7
TGTGCCAGCAGCTTTTCGGGCCAGCAGTACTTC
CASSFSGQQYF
>TRBV11-3|NA|NA|TRBJ1-1
TGTGCCAGCAGCTTGGACTCGAGGACAGTGGGAGGCACTGAAGCTTTCTTT
CASSLDSRTVGGTEAFF
>TRBV11-3|NA|TRBD2|TRBJ2-1
TGTGCCAGCAGCTTAGGCGGACTAGCGGGGAATGAGCAGTTCTTC
CASSLGGLAGNEQFF
>TRBV19|NA|NA|TRBJ1-2
TGTGCCAGTAGGTCGGGGGCCTATGGCTACACCTTC
CASRSGAYGYTF
>TRBV7-9|NA|TRBD1|TRBJ1-2
TGTGCCAGCAGCCCGACAGGGGGCAGGTATGGCTACACCTTC
CASSPTGGRYGYTF
>TRBV5-6|NA|NA|TRBJ1-5
TGTGCCAGCAGCTTTGGCGGGATGGGCAATCAGCCCCAGCATTTT
CASSFGGMGNQPQHF
>TRBV11-2|NA|TRBD2|TRBJ2-5
TGTGCCAGCAGCTTAGGAGGCCGCGGGGGGGCAGGGGAGACCCAGTACTTC
CASSLGGRGGAGETQYF
>TRBV28|once|NA|TRBJ1-1
TGTGCCAGCAGTTTAGGTGGGACCCCGGGGAGCGGAGCTTTCTTT
CASSLGGTPGSGAFF
>TRBV7-9|NA|TRBD1|TRBJ1-6
TGTGCCAGCAGCCCGGACAGGGGGCTTTCACCCCTCCACTTT
CASSPDRGLSPLHF
>TRBV6-6|NA|TRBD1|TRBJ1-4
TGTGCCAGCAGTCACCCGGACAGGGGGCTTACGGCTAATGAAAAACTGTTTTTT
CASSHPDRGLTANEKLFF
>TRBV9|NA|NA|TRBJ1-6
TGTGCCAGCAGCGTACAAGGGGGGGGTCGTCCCCTCCACTTT
CASSVQGGGRPLHF
>TRBV12-3/TRBV12-4|NA|NA|TRBJ1-5
TGTGCCAGTGGGGGCGGAAATCAGCCCCAGCATTTT
CASGGGNQPQHF
>TRBV9|once|NA|TRBJ2-7
TGTGCCAGCAGCGCCCAATGGACCTACGAGCAGTACTTC
CASSAQWTYEQYF
>TRBV6-5|NA|NA|TRBJ1-2
TGTGCCAGCTCCCGGGAGTGGGGGGGATATGGCTACACCTTC
CASSREWGGYGYTF
>TRBV11-2|NA|TRBD1|TRBJ2-5
TGTGCCAGCAGCTTCTATCAAAAAGGACAGGGACAGACCCAGTACTTC
CASSFYQKGQGQTQYF
>TRBV4-2|NA|NA|TRBJ1-2
TGTGCCAGCAGCCAAGCGCAGTACTATGGCTACACCTTC
CASSQAQYYGYTF
>TRBV7-8|NA|TRBD1|TRBJ2-7
TGTGCCAGCAGCTTAGCGGGGCAGGGGGCCACCTACGAGCAGTACTTC
CASSLAGQGATYEQYF
>TRBV7-3|NA|TRBD1|TRBJ2-6
TGTGCCAGCAGCTTAACAAGGGACAGGGGGCGAGATGGGGCCAACGTCCTGACTTTC
CASSLTRDRGRDGANVLTF
>TRBV21-1|NA|NA|TRBJ1-5
TGTGCCAGCAGCAATCCGAACAGGGGGCTTCAGCCCCAGCATTTT
CASSNPNRGLQPQHF
>TRBV24-1|NA|NA|TRBJ1-2
TGTGCCACCTCCGGGATCGGGTCTCGGTATGGCTACACCTTC
CATSGIGSRYGYTF
>TRBV19|NA|NA|TRBJ1-2
TGTGCCAGTACTTCTTGGGGGGCTGGGAACTATGGCTACACCTTC
CASTSWGAGNYGYTF
>TRBV29-1|NA|NA|TRBJ1-2
TGCAGCGTTTTCAGACAGGACGCCTATGGCTACACCTTC
CSVFRQDAYGYTF
>TRBV28|NA|NA|TRBJ1-2
TGTGCCAGCAGTTTATTAGGGGGGTCGAGGGGCTACACCTTC
CASSLLGGSRGYTF
>TRBV9|NA|NA|TRBJ2-6
TGTGCCAGCAGGGGTTCTGGGGCCAACGTCCTGACTTTC
CASRGSGANVLTF